This paragraph reports one T cell receptor beta chain. This CDR3 is 16 amino acids long. Germline values: CDR1 MGHDK, CDR2 SYGVNS. Trimming pared 5 bases from V and 7 bases from J, leaving 20 bases between. This entry is derived from a study of cytomegalovirus exposure and HLA in healthy donors. A multiplex PCR was run with 60 Vbeta primers and 13 Jbeta primers. TCRdb's table, derived via immunoSEQ multiplex PCR, lists solely in-frame clones and lacks some. This table has over 100,000 clones, approximately 75% appearing once. The sample consisted of PBMCs. This receptor was obtained from a man over 45 in good health and CMV-seropositive. The chain has TRBV25-1 and TRBJ1-4; no clear D gene. CDR3 region: CASSTQRRVIGEKLFF. The CDR3 nucleotides are TGTGCCAGCAGTACTCAGAGGAGGGTAATTGGTGAAAAACTGTTTTTT.